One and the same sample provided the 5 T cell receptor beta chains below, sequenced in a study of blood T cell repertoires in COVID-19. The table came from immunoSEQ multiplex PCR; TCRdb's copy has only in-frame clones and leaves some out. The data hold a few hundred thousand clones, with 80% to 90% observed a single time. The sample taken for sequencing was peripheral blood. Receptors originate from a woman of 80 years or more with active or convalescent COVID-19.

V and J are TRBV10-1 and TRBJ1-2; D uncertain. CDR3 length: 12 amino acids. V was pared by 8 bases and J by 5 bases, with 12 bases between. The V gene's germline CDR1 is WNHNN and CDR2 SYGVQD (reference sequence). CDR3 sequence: CASPEWWYGYTF. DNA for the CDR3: TGCGCCAGCCCGGAGTGGTGGTATGGCTACACCTTC.

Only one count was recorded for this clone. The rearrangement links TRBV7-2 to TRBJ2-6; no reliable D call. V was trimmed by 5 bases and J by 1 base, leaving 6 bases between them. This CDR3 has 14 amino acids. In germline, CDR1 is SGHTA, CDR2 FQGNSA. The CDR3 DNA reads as TGTGCCAGCAGCCCCAAATCTGGGGCCAACGTCCTGACTTTC. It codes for CASSPKSGANVLTF.

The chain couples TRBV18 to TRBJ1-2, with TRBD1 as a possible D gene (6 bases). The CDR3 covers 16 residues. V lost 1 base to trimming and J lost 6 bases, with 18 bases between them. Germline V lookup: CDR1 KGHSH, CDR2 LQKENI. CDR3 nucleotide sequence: TGTGCCAGCTCACCACGGGCAGGGGCGGAGGTGGATGGCTACACCTTC. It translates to CASSPRAGAEVDGYTF.

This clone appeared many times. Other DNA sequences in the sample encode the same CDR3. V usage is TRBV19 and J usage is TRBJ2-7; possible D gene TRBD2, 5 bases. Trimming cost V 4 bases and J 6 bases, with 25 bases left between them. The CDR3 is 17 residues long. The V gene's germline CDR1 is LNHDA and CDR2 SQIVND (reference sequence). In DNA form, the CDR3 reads TGTGCCAGTAGTACAGCCCCAGGAGGAGCCCTCGGTGGCGAGCAGTACTTC. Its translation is CASSTAPGGALGGEQYF. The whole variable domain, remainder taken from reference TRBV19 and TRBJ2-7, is DGGITQSPKYLFRKEGQNVTLSCEQNLNHDAMYWYRQDPGQGLRLIYYSQIVNDFQKGDIAEGYSVSREKKESFPLTVTSAQKNPTAFYLCASSTAPGGALGGEQYFGPGTRLTVT.

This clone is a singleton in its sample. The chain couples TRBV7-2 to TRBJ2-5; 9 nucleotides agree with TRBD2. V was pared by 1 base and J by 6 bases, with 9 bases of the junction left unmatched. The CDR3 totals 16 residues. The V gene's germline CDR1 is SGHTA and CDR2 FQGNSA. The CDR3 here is CASSLVSSSGGQTQYF. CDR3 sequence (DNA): TGTGCCAGCAGCTTAGTCTCGAGTAGCGGGGGACAGACCCAGTACTTC.